The sequence of this TCR beta chain was determined in a study of T cells of healthy individuals. TCRdb re-called the 5' RACE reads with MiXCR, one entry per CDR3 protein. The sample yields 60,000 to 70,000 distinct CDR3 sequences, roughly 17% seen once. This clonotype showed up many times. This receptor was taken from a human donor in good health.

CDR3 protein: CSARDFGVRHNEQFF. The CDR3 region has the DNA TGCAGTGCTAGAGATTTTGGGGTCCGACACAATGAGCAGTTCTTC. The gene calls are TRBV20-1 and TRBJ2-1, with D unresolved. The CDR3 loop spans 15 amino acids. Germline V gene sequence: CDR1 DFQATT, CDR2 SNEGSKA (reference sequence). Trimming removed 0 bases from V and 5 bases from J, with 14 bases in between.